This entry lists 27 T cell receptor beta chains sequenced from one sample in a study of shared clonotypes between healthy human individuals. The method was immunoSEQ multiplex PCR; TCRdb's version includes in-frame clones alone and lacks a portion of them. The repertoire holds about a million clones, under 80% seen once, with 1.4% to 1.5% in the top ten. Input material: memory CD4+ T cells sorted from blood. Subset here: CD45RA-negative fraction. All receptors come from a man aged 18 to 30 in good health.

This CDR3 is CASSSVKETQYF. As DNA, the CDR3 is TGTGCCAGCAGCTCCGTAAAAGAGACCCAGTACTTC. This chain links TRBV5-4 with TRBJ2-5; no clear D. The CDR3 contains 12 residues. V was shortened by 3 bases and J by 3 bases, with 6 bases between the two germline ends. Germline V gene lookup returns CDR1 SGHNT and CDR2 YYREEE (reference sequence).

The chain combines TRBV30 with TRBJ1-2; 7 bases agree with TRBD1. Germline trimming cut 5 bases from V and 6 bases from J; bases unmatched to any gene: 9. The germline gives CDR1 GTSNPN, CDR2 SVGIG (reference sequence). There are 13 residues in the CDR3. The CDR3 bases are TGTGCCTGGGTCCGCCAGGGGGTGCATGGCTACACCTTC. It is translated as CAWVRQGVHGYTF.

The chain has TRBV5-1 and TRBJ2-1, with 10 bases fitting TRBD1. CDR3 length equals 14 residues. After removal of 4 bases from V and 6 bases from J, the junction contained 4 bases not matched to a gene. Germline-derived CDR1 and CDR2 are SGHRS and YFSETQ. The CDR3 DNA follows: TGCGCCAGCAGCGTGACAGGGGGCGGCAATGAGCAGTTCTTC. Encoded protein: CASSVTGGGNEQFF.

Worth noting for this clone: This sample includes further DNA sequences coding for the same CDR3. The V call is TRBV9, the J call TRBJ2-3; D gene unclear. There are 13 residues in the CDR3. Germline CDR1 and CDR2: SGDLS and YYNGEE. Deletions cut 0 bases from V and 3 bases from J, with 5 bases between. In DNA form, the CDR3 reads TGTGCCAGCAGCGTAGGTGGAACAGATACGCAGTATTTT. It specifies CASSVGGTDTQYF.

This chain joins TRBV21-1 and TRBJ2-3; the table's D gene call, TRBD1, was not cross checked with the DNA. TRBV21-1 has pseudogene status. CDR3 length equals 16 residues. CDR3 sequence: CASSKGSSQAQSTQYF. The CDR3 region has the DNA TGTGCCAGCAGCAAAGGGTCCTCCCAGGCTCAGTCTACGCAGTATTTT.

The chain joins TRBV7-2 to TRBJ1-3; D might be TRBD1 (6 bases). The CDR3 totals 14 residues. Germline V gene data show CDR1 as SGHTA and CDR2 as FQGNSA. Trimming cost V 5 bases and J 4 bases, with 12 bases left between them. CDR3 loop: CASSPQGTGNTIYF. In nucleotides, the CDR3 is TGTGCCAGCAGCCCACAGGGCACAGGAAACACCATATATTTT. Variable domain in full (rest from reference TRBV7-2 and TRBJ1-3): GAGVSQSPSNKVTEKGKDVELRCDPISGHTALYWYRQSLGQGLEFLIYFQGNSAPDKSGLPSDRFSAERTGGSVSTLTIQRTQQEDSAVYLCASSPQGTGNTIYFGEGSWLTVV.

There are many counts of this clone. At the DNA level, this CDR3 is encoded by other sequences in the same sample as well. The chain employs TRBV30 and TRBJ2-7; D is undetermined. This CDR3 is built from 12 residues. V was shortened by 0 bases and J by 5 bases, with 8 bases between the two germline ends. CDR1 is GTSNPN, CDR2 SVGIG, per germline (reference sequence). The CDR3 spells CAWSVQGNEQYF. The CDR3 nucleotides are TGTGCCTGGAGTGTACAAGGGAACGAGCAGTACTTC. Drawing the rest from reference TRBV30 and TRBJ2-7, the complete variable domain is SQTIHQWPATLVQPVGSPLSLECTVEGTSNPNLYWYRQAAGRGLQLLFYSVGIGQISSEVPQNLSASRPQDRQFILSSKKLLLSDSGFYLCAWSVQGNEQYFGPGTRLTVT.

This clone was seen a handful of times. This sequence joins TRBV7-6 and TRBJ2-1, with D perhaps matching TRBD1 (5 bases). Per germline, CDR1 SGHVS and CDR2 FNYEAQ. This CDR3 region has 13 residues. V was shortened by 4 bases and J by 9 bases, with 13 bases between the two germline ends. CDR3 coding DNA: TGTGCCAGCAGCTCCTCAGGGTTTGGTGAGCAGTTCTTC. Encoded protein: CASSSSGFGEQFF.

The chain has TRBV19 and TRBJ2-3, with no clear D. The CDR3 is made up of 14 amino acids. V lost 6 bases, J lost 0 bases, and 10 bases lay in between. Germline V gene lookup returns CDR1 LNHDA and CDR2 SQIVND (reference sequence). The CDR3 reads CASSATASTDTQYF. The DNA of the CDR3 is TGTGCCAGTAGCGCTACAGCTAGCACAGATACGCAGTATTTT.

The genes are TRBV9 and TRBJ2-1; D not certain. Trimming shortened V by 3 bases and J by 8 bases, and 12 bases separated the two germline ends. CDR1 and CDR2 (germline): SGDLS, YYNGEE. The CDR3 consists of 13 residues. CDR3 sequence reads: CASSAAHRDEQFF. Here the CDR3 DNA reads TGTGCCAGCAGCGCGGCCCATAGAGATGAGCAGTTCTTC.

V usage is TRBV18 and J usage is TRBJ2-2; D might be TRBD1 or TRBD2, each matching 5 bases. This CDR3 comprises 15 residues. Trimming pared 0 bases from V and 3 bases from J, leaving 8 bases between. CDR1 is KGHSH, CDR2 LQKENI, per germline. In nucleotides, the CDR3 is TGTGCCAGCTCACCACCTGGGACCCACACCGGGGAGCTGTTTTTT. Its protein is CASSPPGTHTGELFF.

The chain couples TRBV19 to TRBJ1-6; D gene unclear. Germline V gene lookup returns CDR1 LNHDA and CDR2 SQIVND (reference sequence). The CDR3 extends over 12 amino acids. V shed 3 bases and J shed 9 bases, with 6 bases lying between them. The CDR3: CASSIGISPLHF. Written as DNA, the CDR3 is TGTGCCAGTAGTATTGGGATTTCACCCCTCCACTTT.

The rearrangement joins TRBV5-1 to TRBJ2-2, with 9 nucleotides matching TRBD1. Trimming cost V 7 bases and J 6 bases; bases outside gene matches: 7. Germline V gene sequence: CDR1 SGHRS, CDR2 YFSETQ. The CDR3 totals 14 residues. The CDR3 loop is CASGTGRIAGELFF. CDR3 bases: TGCGCCAGCGGGACAGGGAGGATAGCCGGGGAGCTGTTTTTT. Full variable domain (rest looked up from reference TRBV5-1 and TRBJ2-2): KAGVTQTPRYLIKTRGQQVTLSCSPISGHRSVSWYQQTPGQGLQFLFEYFSETQRNKGNFPGRFSGRQFSNSRSEMNVSTLELGDSALYLCASGTGRIAGELFFGEGSRLTVL.

This clone was counted once. V is TRBV19 and J is TRBJ2-5; perhaps TRBD1 as D (6 bases). V lost 3 bases and J lost 5, with 13 bases in between. Germline CDR1 is LNHDA and CDR2 is SQIVND (reference sequence). This CDR3 has 14 amino acids. The CDR3 DNA reads as TGTGCCAGTAGTATCCGGGCCAGGGGTGAGACCCAGTACTTC. This encodes CASSIRARGETQYF.

There are a few counts of this clone. The genes are TRBV5-1 and TRBJ2-2; no clear D gene. Germline CDR1 SGHRS, CDR2 YFSETQ. V was clipped by 4 bases and J by 6 bases, with 19 bases between them. The CDR3 runs to 16 residues. CDR3 in amino acids: CASSGSSNLHSGELFF. DNA for the CDR3: TGCGCCAGCAGCGGATCGAGCAACCTTCATTCCGGGGAGCTGTTTTTT.

The chain is built from TRBV28 and TRBJ2-7; 7 bases map to TRBD2. Trimming cost V 6 bases and J 3 bases; bases outside gene matches: 11. CDR3 length: 15 residues. The germline CDR1 and CDR2 sequences are MDHEN and SYDVKM. CDR3 coding DNA: TGTGCCAGCAGCGCACTAGCGCAGAAAGTCTACGAGCAGTACTTC. Protein sequence: CASSALAQKVYEQYF.

The chain carries TRBV19 and TRBJ2-6; D unclear. The V end was cut by 7 bases, the J end by 0 bases, with 10 bases between. The CDR3 is 15 amino acids. Germline V gene lookup returns CDR1 LNHDA and CDR2 SQIVND (reference sequence). The CDR3 nucleotides are TGTGCCAGTACCCCTCAGCGCTCTGGGGCCAACGTCCTGACTTTC. Its protein product is CASTPQRSGANVLTF.

J is TRBJ1-1 and V is TRBV6-5, with TRBD1 identical over 9 bases. Trimming took 8 bases from V and 9 from J; bases not matched to a gene: 10. The length of the CDR3 is 13 residues. Looked up from germline, CDR1 is MNHEY and CDR2 is SVGAGI. The CDR3, as DNA: TGTGCCAGCGGTAAGACAGGGGGGCTTCAAGCTTTCTTT. This codes for CASGKTGGLQAFF.

The V call is TRBV10-3, the J call TRBJ2-1; a possible D gene is TRBD1 (6 bases). Trimming shortened V by 8 bases and J by 5 bases, and 16 bases separated the two germline ends. Germline V lookup: CDR1 ENHRY, CDR2 SYGVKD. The CDR3 is 14 residues long. The CDR3 loop reads CAIALRGQDNEQFF. The CDR3 bases are TGTGCCATCGCCCTCAGGGGCCAGGACAATGAGCAGTTCTTC.

Note on this clone: A read error may explain this, as a much larger clone is one base away. The chain couples TRBV5-1 to TRBJ1-1; possible D gene TRBD1, 5 bases. Germline V lookup: CDR1 SGHRS, CDR2 YFSETQ. The CDR3 runs to 14 residues. Trimming stripped 6 bases from V and 6 bases from J, with 18 bases between. The CDR3 DNA reads TGCGCCAGCACTCAGGTAGGGGATAGCGCTGAAGCTTTCTTT. Amino acids: CASTQVGDSAEAFF.

The chain couples TRBV9 to TRBJ1-2; TRBD1 might be the D (5 bases). This CDR3 spans 13 amino acids. V was clipped by 4 bases and J by 8 bases, with 15 bases between them. The germline CDR1 and CDR2 sequences are SGDLS and YYNGEE. CDR3 DNA sequence: TGTGCCAGCAGCCCACCGGGGGTGGGAGGCTACACCTTC. Translated: CASSPPGVGGYTF. Looking up the rest from reference TRBV9 and TRBJ1-2 gives the full variable domain: DSGVTQTPKHLITATGQRVTLRCSPRSGDLSVYWYQQSLDQGLQFLIQYYNGEERAKGNILERFSAQQFPDLHSELNLSSLELGDSALYFCASSPPGVGGYTFGSGTRLTVV.

This clone was recorded only once. The chain couples TRBV18 to TRBJ1-1; 12 bases are shared with TRBD1. This CDR3 region has 16 residues. CDR1 and CDR2 (germline): KGHSH, LQKENI. With V trimmed by 1 base and J by 4 bases, 4 bases remained unmatched. CDR3 DNA: TGTGCCAGCTCACCACTGGGACAGGGGGCCAGCACTGAAGCTTTCTTT. This gives the protein CASSPLGQGASTEAFF.

The chain carries TRBV7-2 and TRBJ2-2; 11 nucleotides match TRBD2. V lost 4 bases, J lost 3 bases, and 7 bases stayed unmatched. This CDR3 is built from 17 residues. Germline V gene sequence: CDR1 SGHTA, CDR2 FQGNSA. CDR3: CASSSILAGEYTGELFF. CDR3 nucleotides: TGTGCCAGCAGCTCAATACTAGCGGGAGAGTACACCGGGGAGCTGTTTTTT. Complete variable domain (other parts from reference TRBV7-2 and TRBJ2-2): GAGVSQSPSNKVTEKGKDVELRCDPISGHTALYWYRQSLGQGLEFLIYFQGNSAPDKSGLPSDRFSAERTGGSVSTLTIQRTQQEDSAVYLCASSSILAGEYTGELFFGEGSRLTVL.

The chain recombines TRBV4-3 with TRBJ1-5; no clear D. V was clipped by 0 bases and J by 6 bases, with 12 bases between them. Germline V gene data show CDR1 as LGHNA and CDR2 as YSLEER. The CDR3 is 15 amino acids. DNA for the CDR3: TGCGCCAGCAGCCAAGACTCCGCTCATGGTCAGCCCCAGCATTTT. Its protein is CASSQDSAHGQPQHF.

J is TRBJ1-3 and V is TRBV9; no clear D. Germline CDR1 reads SGDLS; CDR2 reads YYNGEE. This CDR3 spans 15 amino acids. The V end lost 3 bases, the J end lost 0 bases, and 10 bases lay between the germline ends. This chain's CDR3 is CASSAAESSGNTIYF. Written as DNA, the CDR3 is TGTGCCAGCAGCGCCGCAGAGAGCTCTGGAAACACCATATATTTT.

This clone appeared a few times. Other nucleotide sequences from this sample produce the same CDR3. The chain combines TRBV5-1 with TRBJ2-7, with D uncertain. Germline values: CDR1 SGHRS, CDR2 YFSETQ. The CDR3 length is 12 residues. Trimming cost V 0 bases and J 3 bases, with 4 bases left between them. In DNA form, the CDR3 reads TGCGCCAGCAGCTTGGAGGGCTACGAGCAGTACTTC. It codes for CASSLEGYEQYF.

Regarding this clone: At one of its ends the junction is not consistent with the germline gene, which may arise from a read error. CDR3: CASSSRSTGPGSNF. The CDR3 coding sequence is TGTGCCAGCAGCTCCCGCTCGACAGGACCCGGTTCGAACTTC. This sequence joins TRBV13 and TRBJ2-7; perhaps TRBD1 as D (6 bases). CDR3 size: 14 residues. Germline values: CDR1 PRHDT, CDR2 FYEKMQ (reference sequence). Variable domain in full (rest from reference TRBV13 and TRBJ2-7): AAGVIQSPRHLIKEKRETATLKCYPIPRHDTVYWYQQGPGQDPQFLISFYEKMQSDKGSIPDRFSAQQFSDYHSELNMSSLELGDSALYFCASSSRSTGPGSNFGPGTRLTVT.